This T cell receptor beta chain stems from a study of cytomegalovirus exposure and HLA in healthy donors (dated by TCRdb to the late 2010s). Regarding the research as a whole: An earlier analysis of several hundred of the donors reported approximately 300 Gb of sequence data and about 120 million unique TCR beta sequences obtained from roughly 170 million T cells. The genetic ancestry cluster associated with self-reported Caucasian donors included 65% to 90% of the roughly 400 genotyped donors. Along with the approximately 700-subject first cohort, a separate validation cohort of 120 different subjects was used. Every discovery cohort repertoire had been produced on one sequencing platform. About 300 gigabases of sequencing data and roughly 90 million unique TCR sequences were included in an early release covering around 600 HLA-typed donors. Donor age, sex, ethnicity and CMV serostatus were compiled together with the repertoire data. Among 300 to 500 genotyped donors of the cohort, an average of roughly 230,000 unique TCR beta nucleotide sequences was sequenced per donor, of which 15% to 20% were non-productive. A later genetic analysis took genome-wide SNP genotypes for 398 of the 666 donors and used that subset as a discovery cohort. HLA typing covered class I and class II loci at four-digit resolution. To study patterns of TCR occurrence, a later analysis re-analyzed previously published TCR beta repertoires from under 750 donors and added high-resolution HLA genotyping. The study profiled the T cell repertoires of about 720 subjects by immunosequencing and related them to cytomegalovirus serostatus. High-throughput TCR immunosequencing, statistical association of individual TCRs with disease status, and machine learning were combined to predict cytomegalovirus infection status. Five DR-DQ haplotypes were handled as single units for association and clustering, since linkage in the cohort was strong. Rather than using new phenotypic data, the later analysis identified candidate immune exposures from TCR beta sequences and from how often those sequences occurred across donors. The study aimed to test whether cataloging public T cell receptors could reveal signatures of past pathogen exposure. The number of donors typed differed by locus, with roughly 620-640 for A, B, C, DRB1 and DQB1, roughly 550 for DQA1, 606 for DPA1, and around 450 for DPB1. To decide whether each TCR beta V gene segment behaved as functional or pseudogenic, an earlier analysis of some 580 of the donors relied on high-throughput TCR beta sequencing.

Worth noting for this clone: This receptor's antigen is unknown. There are no base qualities to consult, and no much larger clone falls within one base.

Summary of the overall study and its limitations: The authors suggested that the approach could potentially be generalized to other disease states and immunological phenotypes. The classifier was reported to diagnose cytomegalovirus status with high specificity and sensitivity in both the original and validation cohorts. Sequencing depth was assumed to be roughly uniform across donors in the presence/absence analyses, though that assumption may not hold. According to a later genetic analysis, donors in an Asian-associated ancestry cluster had fewer N-insertions in productive TCRs than the approximately 670-donor mean. In this cohort, only TCR beta chains were sequenced, and detectable features were limited by the absence of alpha or paired-chain data. In vitro tests confirmed that three of the cytomegalovirus-associated TCR beta chains recognize cytomegalovirus antigens. In a later analysis, several top co-occurrence clusters were reported to appear linked to parvovirus B19, influenza, CMV and Epstein-Barr virus. While some public TCRs were present in many individuals, most TCR sequences turned up only very rarely across donors. At a false discovery rate of 0.05, a later analysis linked roughly 17,000 TCR beta sequences to specific HLA alleles. A further reported finding was that TCR beta sequences accurately predicted the HLA-A and HLA-B alleles for most subjects in the first cohort. In a later analysis, most CMV-associated TCR beta chains were found to appear HLA-restricted, with HLA associations seemingly driven largely by CMV exposure. Because HLA typing was missing for some donors at each locus, association tests included only the typed subset. In an earlier analysis of 450 to 750 of the donors, most TCR beta V segments appeared in productive rearrangements about 87% or about 30% of the time, broadly matching IMGT annotations. CMV serostatus was the only immune exposure information available for the cohort. Linkage disequilibrium might explain the correlated functional status among segregating V segments, but an unknown experimental factor could not be ruled out. A later analysis found that HLA-associated TCR beta chains were more clonally expanded and had lower generation probabilities than equally common non-associated chains. Because counts were too low, seventeen rarely observed V segments, including chromosome 9 orphons, were excluded from the earlier analysis of several hundred of the donors. Assigning TCR associations to individual alleles was difficult when HLA alleles, especially DR and DQ, strongly co-occurred. A total of about 150 TCR beta chains were listed by the study as associated with cytomegalovirus. A cluster of highly shared sequence variants was judged likely to represent a technical artifact of the sequencing pipeline. In a later genetic analysis, a missense DCLRE1C variant was associated with V-gene and J-gene trimming of TCR beta chains, and the association was replicated in an independent cohort. A later analysis found that TCR association rates varied across HLA loci, with DRB1 alleles showing the most associated TCRs and HLA-C alleles the fewest.

In total, approximately 690 healthy bone marrow donors made up the cohort. At the time of sampling, every cohort member was nominally healthy, though immune exposures that went unrecorded were likely present. The donor tested CMV seronegative, placing the donor among the 352 seronegative members of the cohort. A peripheral blood sample was collected from each donor, and TCR beta sequencing was performed on peripheral blood mononuclear cells. Genomic DNA extraction from the blood cell samples was performed with the Qiagen DNeasy Blood Extraction Kit. Library construction relied on the immunoSEQ multiplex PCR assay. For the multiplex PCR, a mixture combining 60 forward primers for TCR Vbeta segments and 13 reverse primers for TCR Jbeta segments was used. The CDR3 region of rearranged TCR beta genes was amplified from genomic DNA by a multiplex PCR assay. Amplified TCR beta libraries were sequenced as 87-base-pair reads on the Illumina HiSeq System. The original methods were these. Across the 600 to 700 repertoires, a later analysis counted tens of millions of unique TCR beta chains, 8.5 million to 12 million of which were shared by at least two donors. Raw reads were error-corrected and collapsed into unique sequences by a nearest-neighbor algorithm in which closely related sequences were merged to remove PCR and sequencing errors. CDR3 sequences were aligned to IMGT reference sequences to assign V, D and J gene segments. For a sequence to be retained, a match of at least six nucleotides to both a V gene segment and a J gene segment was required. Rearrangements were called productive when the CDR3 lacked stop codons and stayed in frame with V and J; all others were non-productive. CDR3 was defined according to IMGT convention as the region running from the second conserved V-encoded cysteine to the conserved J-encoded phenylalanine. In an earlier analysis of more than 550 of the donors, sequences lacking an unambiguous match to a single V gene segment were excluded. In an earlier analysis of around 590 of the donors, a V segment was called functional when productive rearrangements were above 56.7%, and segregating when the standard deviation between donors exceeded 5%. To diagnose cytomegalovirus status from the catalog of TCR beta chain sequences, a statistical classification framework was built. V and J gene assignment, in a later analysis, came from comparing TCR nucleotide sequences with IMGT/GENE-DB human TR gene sequences. The TCRdist pipeline was used in a later analysis to assign CDR3 sequences and most-parsimonious VDJ recombination scenarios. In a later analysis, every TCR beta chain was defined by the combination of its CDR3 amino acid sequence and its V-gene family, and reads without a unique V-gene family were dropped. A later analysis removed 592 highly shared, low-generation-probability nucleotide sequences to deal with suspected cross-contamination and a sequencing artifact. For each public chain, a later analysis derived a clonal expansion index from normalized ranks of inferred template counts within each repertoire. In a later analysis, generation probabilities were computed with a VDJ recombination model fitted to out-of-frame rearrangements, and the resulting probabilities were checked against IGoR. In a later analysis, hypergeometric tests were used to score TCR-TCR, TCR-HLA and TCR-CMV co-occurrence, with a repertoire-size bias correction applied to TCR pairs. False discovery rates were estimated in a later analysis by permuting HLA or CMV assignments 20 times. In a later analysis, co-occurring TCRs were grouped using DBSCAN, with TCRdist sequence similarity added in when clustering inside HLA-allele-positive subsets. For co-occurrence clustering, repertoires with fewer than 30,000 or more than 120,000 public chains were excluded, along with four or five repertoires with anomalous nucleotide sharing. Sourced from immuneACCESS, this table was stored by TCRdb with only in-frame sequences that have V and J called. A share of the clones is absent; for the studies checked, an unresolved V gene accounts for under half, and the remainder has no known explanation. V and J calls plus clone size are reproduced from that table; the DNA served to infer D and trimming. In this sample the table shows 55,000 to 80,000 clones, 65% to 85% of which occur a single time. The ten largest make up roughly 12% of the sample.

The clonotype comes from a man between 70 and 80 years old in good health and CMV-seronegative. Sequencing was performed on PBMCs.

The sequence in DNA is TGCGCCAGCAGCTTGAATAGCGGGGGGGCCTTGAATGAGCAGTTCTTC. It translates as CASSLNSGGALNEQFF. Recombination joined TRBV5-1 with TRBJ2-1; the junction holds 11 bases that match TRBD2. The cysteine opens and the phenylalanine closes a CDR3 of 16 amino acids. Only the CDR3 portion is preserved as DNA: 48 bases, with reading frame beginning at the first base. Unmatched junction bases come to 7, with V trimmed by 1 base and J by 7 bases. The germline V gene provides CDR1 SGHRS and CDR2 YFSETQ.